Below, one TCR beta chain is given with its context. Its target is unknown. Sequencing was performed with immunoSEQ multiplex PCR; in TCRdb, only in-frame clones are kept and a portion is missing. The data contain 100,000 to 150,000 clones, 80% to 90% of them singletons. V was cut by 7 bases and J by 2 bases, with 12 bases left in between. The CDR3 has 13 residues. CDR1 is SGHRS, CDR2 YFSETQ, per germline. Healthy donors had no documented immune events, such as infections, while sampled. The data are from a study of identifying expanded T cells in peripheral blood. Study-wide points: Clone count variance between approximately 2-week samples rose with total template count.

The receptor was isolated from a person aged 18 to 70 in good health. The material sequenced was blood. The V gene is TRBV5-1, the J gene TRBJ1-2, with D possibly TRBD1 on 6 matching bases. Here the CDR3 DNA reads TGCGCCAGCGCCACCACAGGGAACTATGGCTACACCTTC. It is translated as CASATTGNYGYTF.